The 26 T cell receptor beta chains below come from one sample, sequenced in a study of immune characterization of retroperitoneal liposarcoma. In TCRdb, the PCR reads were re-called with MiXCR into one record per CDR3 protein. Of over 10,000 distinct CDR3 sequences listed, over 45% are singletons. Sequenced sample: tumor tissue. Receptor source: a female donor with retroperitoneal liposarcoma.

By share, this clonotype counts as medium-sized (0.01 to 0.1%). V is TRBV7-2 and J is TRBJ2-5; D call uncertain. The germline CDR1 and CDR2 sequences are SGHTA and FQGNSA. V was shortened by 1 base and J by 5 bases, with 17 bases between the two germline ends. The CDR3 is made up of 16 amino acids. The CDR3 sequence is CASSLDATTSRETQYF. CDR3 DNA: TGTGCCAGCAGCTTAGATGCCACCACCTCGCGGGAGACCCAGTACTTC.

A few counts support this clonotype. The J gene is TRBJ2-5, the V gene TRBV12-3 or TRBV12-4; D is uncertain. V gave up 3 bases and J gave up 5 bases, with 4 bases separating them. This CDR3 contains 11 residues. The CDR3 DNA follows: TGTGCCAGCAGTTTGTCGGAGACCCAGTACTTC. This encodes CASSLSETQYF.

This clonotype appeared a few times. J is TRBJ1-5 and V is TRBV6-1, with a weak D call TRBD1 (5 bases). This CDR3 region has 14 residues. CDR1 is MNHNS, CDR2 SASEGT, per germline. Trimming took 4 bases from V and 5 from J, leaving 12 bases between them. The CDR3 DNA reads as TGTGCCAGCAGTGTCCGGGGGTTGGATCAGCCCCAGCATTTT. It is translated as CASSVRGLDQPQHF.

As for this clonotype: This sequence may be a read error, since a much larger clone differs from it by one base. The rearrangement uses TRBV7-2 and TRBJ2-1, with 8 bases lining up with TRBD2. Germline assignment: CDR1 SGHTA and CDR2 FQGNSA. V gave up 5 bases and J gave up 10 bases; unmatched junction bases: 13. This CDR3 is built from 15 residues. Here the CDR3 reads CTSSPWPRGGLEQFF. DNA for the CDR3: TGTACCAGCAGCCCTTGGCCTCGGGGGGGGCTCGAGCAGTTCTTC.

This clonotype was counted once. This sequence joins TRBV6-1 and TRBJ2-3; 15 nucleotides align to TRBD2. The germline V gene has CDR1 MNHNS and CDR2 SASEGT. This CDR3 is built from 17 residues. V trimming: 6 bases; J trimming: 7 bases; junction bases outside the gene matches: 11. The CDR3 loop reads CASSLSGTSGRMNTQYF. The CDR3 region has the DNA TGTGCCAGCAGCCTATCCGGGACTAGCGGGAGGATGAATACGCAGTATTTT.

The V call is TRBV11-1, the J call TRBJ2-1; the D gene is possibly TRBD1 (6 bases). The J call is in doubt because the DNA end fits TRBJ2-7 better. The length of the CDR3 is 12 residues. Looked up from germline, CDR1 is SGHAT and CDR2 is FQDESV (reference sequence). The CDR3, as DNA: TGTGCAACAGGGATCTCCTACAATGAGCAGTACTTC. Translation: CATGISYNEQYF.

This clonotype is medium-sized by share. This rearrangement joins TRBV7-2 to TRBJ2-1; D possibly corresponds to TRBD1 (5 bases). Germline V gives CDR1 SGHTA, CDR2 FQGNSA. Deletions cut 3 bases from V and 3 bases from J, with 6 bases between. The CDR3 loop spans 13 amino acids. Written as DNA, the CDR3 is TGTGCCAGCAGCTTGGACAACTACAATGAGCAGTTCTTC. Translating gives CASSLDNYNEQFF.

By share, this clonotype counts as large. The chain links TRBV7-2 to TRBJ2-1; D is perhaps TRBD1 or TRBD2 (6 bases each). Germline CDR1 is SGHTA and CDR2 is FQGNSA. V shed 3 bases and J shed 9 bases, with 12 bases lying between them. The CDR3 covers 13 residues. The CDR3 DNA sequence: TGTGCCAGCAGCTTTAACGGGGGCTTTGAGCAGTTCTTC. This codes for CASSFNGGFEQFF.

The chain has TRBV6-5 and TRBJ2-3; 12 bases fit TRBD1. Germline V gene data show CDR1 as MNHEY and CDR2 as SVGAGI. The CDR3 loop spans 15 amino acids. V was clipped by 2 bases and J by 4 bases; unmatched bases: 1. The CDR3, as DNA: TGTGCCAGCAGTTACGGGACAGGGGGCGCAGATACGCAGTATTTT. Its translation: CASSYGTGGADTQYF.

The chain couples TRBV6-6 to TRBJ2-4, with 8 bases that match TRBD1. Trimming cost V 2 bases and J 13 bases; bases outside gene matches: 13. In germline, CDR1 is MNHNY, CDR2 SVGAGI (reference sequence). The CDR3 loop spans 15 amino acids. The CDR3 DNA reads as TGTGCCAGCAGTTACGGACAGGGTCACTACAATGAGCAGTACTTC. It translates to CASSYGQGHYNEQYF.

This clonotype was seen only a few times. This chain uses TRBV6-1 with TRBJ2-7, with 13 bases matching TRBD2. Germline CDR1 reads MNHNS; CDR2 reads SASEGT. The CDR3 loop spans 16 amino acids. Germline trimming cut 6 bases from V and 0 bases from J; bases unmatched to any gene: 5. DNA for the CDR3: TGTGCCAGCAGGGGTTGGACTAGCGGGAGCTCCTACGAGCAGTACTTC. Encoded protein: CASRGWTSGSSYEQYF.

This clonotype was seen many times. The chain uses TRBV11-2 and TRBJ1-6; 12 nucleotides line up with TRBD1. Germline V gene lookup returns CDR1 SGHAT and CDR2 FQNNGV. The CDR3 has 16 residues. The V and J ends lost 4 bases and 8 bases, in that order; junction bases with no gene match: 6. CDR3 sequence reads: CASSSGTGGYYSPLHF. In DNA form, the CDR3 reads TGTGCCAGCAGCTCCGGGACAGGGGGCTACTATTCACCCCTCCACTTT.

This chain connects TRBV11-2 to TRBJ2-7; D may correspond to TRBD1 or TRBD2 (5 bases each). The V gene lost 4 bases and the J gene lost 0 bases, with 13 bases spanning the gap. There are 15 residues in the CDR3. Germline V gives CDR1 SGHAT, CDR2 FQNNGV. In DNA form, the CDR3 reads TGTGCCAGCAGCTCCGTGTGGGGGAGCTCCTACGAGCAGTACTTC. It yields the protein CASSSVWGSSYEQYF.

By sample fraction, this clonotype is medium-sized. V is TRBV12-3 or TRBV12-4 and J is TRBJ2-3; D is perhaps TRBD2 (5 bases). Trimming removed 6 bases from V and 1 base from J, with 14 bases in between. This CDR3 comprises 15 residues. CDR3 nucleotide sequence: TGTGCCAGCAGCCCAAGGGTGGGAGGCACAGATACGCAGTATTTT. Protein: CASSPRVGGTDTQYF.

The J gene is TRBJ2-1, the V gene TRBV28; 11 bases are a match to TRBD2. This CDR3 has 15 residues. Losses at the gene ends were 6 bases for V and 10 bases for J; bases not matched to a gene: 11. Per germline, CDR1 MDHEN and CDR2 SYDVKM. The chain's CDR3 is CASSSAGLAVYEQFF. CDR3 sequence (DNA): TGTGCCAGCAGCTCCGCGGGACTAGCGGTCTACGAGCAGTTCTTC.

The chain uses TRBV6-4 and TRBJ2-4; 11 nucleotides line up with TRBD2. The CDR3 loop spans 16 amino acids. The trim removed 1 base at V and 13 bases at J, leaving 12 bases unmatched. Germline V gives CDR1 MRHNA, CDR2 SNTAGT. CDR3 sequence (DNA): TGTGCCAGCAGTGACTTAGCGGGAGGGCCGGTCAATGAGCAGTACTTC. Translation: CASSDLAGGPVNEQYF.

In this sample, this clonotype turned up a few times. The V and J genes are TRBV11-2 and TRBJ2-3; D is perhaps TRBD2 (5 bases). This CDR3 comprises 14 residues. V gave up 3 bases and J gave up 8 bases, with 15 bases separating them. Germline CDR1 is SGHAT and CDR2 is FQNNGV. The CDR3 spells CASSFPGRDRTQYF. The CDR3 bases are TGTGCCAGCAGCTTTCCGGGCCGGGATCGTACGCAGTATTTT.

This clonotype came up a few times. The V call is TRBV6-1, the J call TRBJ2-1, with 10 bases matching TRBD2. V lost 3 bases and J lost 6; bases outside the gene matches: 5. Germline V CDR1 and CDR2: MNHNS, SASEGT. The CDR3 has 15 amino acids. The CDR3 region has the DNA TGTGCCAGCAGTGAGTTAGCGGGAGGTAGCAATGAGCAGTTCTTC. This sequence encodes CASSELAGGSNEQFF.

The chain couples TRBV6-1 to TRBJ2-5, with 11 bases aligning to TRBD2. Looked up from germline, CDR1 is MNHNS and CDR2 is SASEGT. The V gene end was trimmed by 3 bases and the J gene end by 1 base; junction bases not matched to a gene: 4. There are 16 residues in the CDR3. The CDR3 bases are TGTGCCAGCAGTGACGCCGGGACTAGCGGCCAAGAGACCCAGTACTTC. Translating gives CASSDAGTSGQETQYF.

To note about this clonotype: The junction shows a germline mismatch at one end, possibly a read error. In nucleotides, the CDR3 is TGTGCCAGCAGCCGGACAGGGGCCCCCCAACCAGAGCCCCAGTACTTC. Its translation is CASSRTGAPQPEPQYF. The chain joins TRBV7-2 to TRBJ2-3; TRBD1 matches 9 bases. The J call may not be correct, given that the DNA end is closer to TRBJ2-5. Germline CDR1 is SGHTA and CDR2 is FQGNSA. CDR3 size: 16 residues.

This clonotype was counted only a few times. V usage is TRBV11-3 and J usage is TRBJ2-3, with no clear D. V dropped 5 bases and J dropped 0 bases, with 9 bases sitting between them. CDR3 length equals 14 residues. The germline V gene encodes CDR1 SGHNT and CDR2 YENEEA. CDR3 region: CASSPSRSTDTQYF. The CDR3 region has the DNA TGTGCCAGCAGCCCATCACGGAGCACAGATACGCAGTATTTT.

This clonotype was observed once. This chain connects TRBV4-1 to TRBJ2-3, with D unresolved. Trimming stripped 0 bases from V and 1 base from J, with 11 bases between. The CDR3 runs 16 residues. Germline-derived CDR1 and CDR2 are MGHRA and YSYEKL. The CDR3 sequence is CASSQDRALGTDTQYF. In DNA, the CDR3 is TGCGCCAGCAGCCAAGATCGAGCGCTTGGCACAGATACGCAGTATTTT.

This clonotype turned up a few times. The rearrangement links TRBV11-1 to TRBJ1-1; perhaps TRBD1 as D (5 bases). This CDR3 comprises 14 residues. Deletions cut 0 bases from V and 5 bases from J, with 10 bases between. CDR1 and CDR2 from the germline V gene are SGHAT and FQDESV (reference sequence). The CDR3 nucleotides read TGTGCCAGCAGCTTAGCTACGGGGCGGACTGAAGCTTTCTTT. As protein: CASSLATGRTEAFF.

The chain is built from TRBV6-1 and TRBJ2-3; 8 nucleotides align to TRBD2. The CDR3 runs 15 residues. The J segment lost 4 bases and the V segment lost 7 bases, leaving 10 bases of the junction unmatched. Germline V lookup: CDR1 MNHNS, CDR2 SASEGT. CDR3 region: CASNVGRAVADTQYF. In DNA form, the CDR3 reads TGTGCCAGCAACGTCGGGAGGGCGGTCGCAGATACGCAGTATTTT.

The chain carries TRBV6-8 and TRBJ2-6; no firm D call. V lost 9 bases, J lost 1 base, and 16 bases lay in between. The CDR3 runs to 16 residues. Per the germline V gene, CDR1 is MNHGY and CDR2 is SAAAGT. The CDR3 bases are TGTGCCAGTCAGGATAACTCCCTTTCTGGGGCCAACGTCCTGACTTTC. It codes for CASQDNSLSGANVLTF.

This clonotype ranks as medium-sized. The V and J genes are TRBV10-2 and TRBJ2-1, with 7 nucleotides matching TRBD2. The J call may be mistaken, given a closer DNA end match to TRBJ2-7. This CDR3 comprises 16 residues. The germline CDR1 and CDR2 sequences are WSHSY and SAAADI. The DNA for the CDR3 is TGCGCCAGCAGTGAAAGTAGCGGGCTTATAGGCTCCGAGCAGTACTTC. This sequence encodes CASSESSGLIGSEQYF.